Only a few counts were recorded for the clone carrying this TCR beta chain. Its specificity is unknown. This entry is derived from a study of post-analysis software for immune sequencing data. Study context: Disease trajectories encompassed relapsing-remitting, secondary progressive and progressive-relapsing multiple sclerosis. Study-wide results and caveats: Patients showed TRBV5-6, TRBV5-1 and TRBV20-1 among roughly 5 TRBV segments more frequent than in controls. Among multiple sclerosis patients, normalized Chao1 diversity was significantly below that of controls. Strong co-clustering by F measure was evident for samples that had been prepared in the same batch.

The TCR beta cDNA libraries carried unique molecular identifiers. The source material, 1 to 10 million T cells, gave rise to roughly 500,000 cDNA molecules. TCRdb called the PCR reads again in MiXCR, with one record for every CDR3 protein. There are a few hundred thousand distinct CDR3 sequences in the sample; around 40% occur only once, and roughly an eighth lies in the top ten. This CDR3 comprises 14 residues. The V and J ends lost 0 bases and 2 bases respectively, with 8 bases between them. CDR1 and CDR2 (germline): LNHNV, YYDKDF (reference sequence). The chain has TRBV15 and TRBJ2-7, with D unclear. The sequenced sample was blood. This receptor was identified in a girl aged 5-17 years with multiple sclerosis. The CDR3 is CATSRDPYTYEQYF. The CDR3, as DNA: TGTGCCACCAGCAGAGACCCATACACCTACGAGCAGTACTTC.